This is a list of T cell receptor beta chains from one sample in a study of blood T cell repertoires in COVID-19. Profiling relied on immunoSEQ multiplex PCR, and the TCRdb table lists in-frame clones only, not all of them. The table lists tens of thousands of clones, about 88% of them singletons. The sample consisted of peripheral blood. Receptors originate from a man aged 65-85 years with active or convalescent COVID-19. CDR3s include the opening cysteine and the closing phenylalanine or tryptophan. D genes are given only for firm matches. Expanded clones get a size class; other rows say once, few or many, or leave the size out.

clone_size: -; v_call: TRBV6-5; j_call: TRBJ1-1; d_call: -; cdr3_nt: TGTGCCAGCAGTTACTCGGGTTGGGGGGACACTGAAGCTTTCTTT; cdr3_aa: CASSYSGWGDTEAFF
clone_size: few; v_call: TRBV14; j_call: TRBJ2-2; d_call: -; cdr3_nt: TGTGCCAGCAGTTTCAGGGTTAACACCGGGGAGCTGTTTTTT; cdr3_aa: CASSFRVNTGELFF
clone_size: -; v_call: TRBV2; j_call: TRBJ1-2; d_call: -; cdr3_nt: TGTGCCAGCAGACCCCGACAGAATAACTATGGCTACACCTTC; cdr3_aa: CASRPRQNNYGYTF
clone_size: few; v_call: TRBV4-2; j_call: TRBJ1-5; d_call: TRBD1; cdr3_nt: TGTGCCAGCACCCTCCCCAGGGGGGAGCCTGAGGGGCCCCAGCATTTT; cdr3_aa: CASTLPRGEPEGPQHF
clone_size: once; v_call: TRBV24-1; j_call: TRBJ2-2; d_call: TRBD2; cdr3_nt: TGTGCCACCAGTGATTGGACTAGCGGGGGGTTCGCGAACACCGGGGAGCTGTTTTTT; cdr3_aa: CATSDWTSGGFANTGELFF
clone_size: -; v_call: TRBV27; j_call: TRBJ1-5; d_call: TRBD1; cdr3_nt: TGTGCCAGCAGTTTCACGGGACAGAAAAATCAGCCCCAGCATTTT; cdr3_aa: CASSFTGQKNQPQHF
clone_size: -; v_call: TRBV6-5; j_call: TRBJ1-2; d_call: -; cdr3_nt: TGTGCCAGCAATTCCGTCAGAGGATTTTTCTATGGCTACACCTTC; cdr3_aa: CASNSVRGFFYGYTF
clone_size: once; v_call: TRBV27; j_call: TRBJ2-1; d_call: -; cdr3_nt: TGTGCCAGCAGTTTATCGGGGAGCTCCTACAATGAGCAGTTCTTC; cdr3_aa: CASSLSGSSYNEQFF
clone_size: -; v_call: TRBV30; j_call: TRBJ1-2; d_call: TRBD1; cdr3_nt: TGTGCCTGGAGTCCCGGGACAGGGTATGGCTACACCTTC; cdr3_aa: CAWSPGTGYGYTF
clone_size: -; v_call: TRBV27; j_call: TRBJ1-5; d_call: TRBD1; cdr3_nt: TGTGCCAGCAGTTCACGCCAGGGGGCGCATCAGCCCCAGCATTTT; cdr3_aa: CASSSRQGAHQPQHF
clone_size: -; v_call: TRBV19; j_call: TRBJ1-2; d_call: TRBD1; cdr3_nt: TGTGCCAGTAGTTCCCAAGGACAGGGCGGCGGCTACACCTTC; cdr3_aa: CASSSQGQGGGYTF
clone_size: -; v_call: TRBV4-1; j_call: TRBJ1-1; d_call: -; cdr3_nt: TGCGCCAGCAGCCAGCCACAGGGTCCCACTGAAGCTTTCTTT; cdr3_aa: CASSQPQGPTEAFF
clone_size: -; v_call: TRBV29-1; j_call: TRBJ1-2; d_call: TRBD1; cdr3_nt: TGCAGCGTTGAAAACAGGGGGCTGGTCTATGGCTACACCTTC; cdr3_aa: CSVENRGLVYGYTF
clone_size: -; v_call: TRBV4-1; j_call: TRBJ1-3; d_call: TRBD1; cdr3_nt: TGCGCCAGCAGTGTACAGGGGGGCCCTACCTCTGGAAACACCATATATTTT; cdr3_aa: CASSVQGGPTSGNTIYF
clone_size: -; v_call: TRBV21-1; j_call: TRBJ1-3; d_call: -; cdr3_nt: TGTGCCAGCAGCACCAATAGGACCGGGATTGTAAACACCATATATTTT; cdr3_aa: CASSTNRTGIVNTIYF
clone_size: -; v_call: TRBV7-2; j_call: TRBJ1-6; d_call: -; cdr3_nt: TGTGCCAGCAGCTTAGCGCCCCTAAATTCACCCCTCCACTTT; cdr3_aa: CASSLAPLNSPLHF
clone_size: once; v_call: TRBV4-3; j_call: TRBJ2-3; d_call: TRBD2; cdr3_nt: TGCGCCAGCAGCCAAGATCTTAGCGGGGGGTACACAGATACGCAGTATTTT; cdr3_aa: CASSQDLSGGYTDTQYF
clone_size: -; v_call: TRBV30; j_call: TRBJ1-1; d_call: -; cdr3_nt: TGTGCCTGGAGTAAACAGGTGAACACTGAAGCTTTCTTT; cdr3_aa: CAWSKQVNTEAFF
clone_size: -; v_call: TRBV5-5; j_call: TRBJ2-7; d_call: -; cdr3_nt: TGTGCCAGCAGCTTGGCCGGGGTCTACGAGCAGTACTTC; cdr3_aa: CASSLAGVYEQYF